The 26 T cell receptor beta chains in this list originate from one sample, sequenced in a study of response to subunit inactivated influenza vaccine. TCRdb processed the RT-PCR reads anew with MiXCR; each CDR3 protein has one entry. The repertoire holds roughly 650,000 distinct CDR3 sequences, with 12% to 15% as singletons. Source: PBMCs from blood, taken 14 days before vaccination. The origin of the receptors is a man in his fifties who received an inactivated influenza vaccine.

This rearrangement joins TRBV25-1 to TRBJ1-6, with D possibly TRBD1 on 6 matching bases. Germline assignment: CDR1 MGHDK and CDR2 SYGVNS. The V gene lost 5 bases and the J gene lost 7 bases, with 9 bases spanning the gap. The CDR3 is 13 residues long. CDR3 sequence: CASSSQGNSPLHF. CDR3 nucleotide sequence: TGTGCCAGCAGTAGTCAGGGGAATTCACCCCTCCACTTT.

This chain joins TRBV5-1 and TRBJ2-3, with 11 positions matching TRBD2. In germline, CDR1 is SGHRS, CDR2 YFSETQ. Trimming took 3 bases from V and 2 from J; bases not matched to a gene: 5. The CDR3 is 16 residues long. DNA for the CDR3: TGCGCCAGCAGCTCAGGGACTAGCGGAGACACAGATACGCAGTATTTT. Its protein is CASSSGTSGDTDTQYF.

The V and J genes are TRBV3-1 and TRBJ2-1; TRBD2 matches at 9 bases. In germline, CDR1 is LGHDT, CDR2 YNNKEL (reference sequence). V was clipped by 3 bases and J by 4 bases; unmatched bases: 7. The CDR3 has 16 amino acids. The CDR3 sequence is CASSHTPSGGYNEQFF. The CDR3 nucleotides are TGTGCCAGCAGCCACACCCCCAGCGGGGGGTACAATGAGCAGTTCTTC.

This clonotype was seen ten or more times. This chain links TRBV11-2 with TRBJ1-1; D not resolved. This CDR3 has 15 residues. Trimming stripped 2 bases from V and 1 base from J, with 11 bases between. CDR1 SGHAT and CDR2 FQNNGV come from the germline V gene. CDR3 nucleotide sequence: TGTGCCAGCAGCTTATTCGGGGTTCGGAACACTGAAGCTTTCTTT. The encoded protein is CASSLFGVRNTEAFF.

The rearrangement links TRBV15 to TRBJ2-1; D possibly corresponds to TRBD1 (5 bases). CDR1 is LNHNV and CDR2 is YYDKDF in the germline V gene (reference sequence). The CDR3 is 15 residues long. V was trimmed by 6 bases and J by 4 bases, leaving 16 bases between them. The CDR3 protein is CATRPRTMSYNEQFF. CDR3 nucleotide sequence: TGTGCCACCAGACCGCGGACAATGTCGTACAATGAGCAGTTCTTC. The variable domain in full, with the rest retrieved from reference TRBV15 and TRBJ2-1, is DAMVIQNPRYQVTQFGKPVTLSCSQTLNHNVMYWYQQKSSQAPKLLFHYYDKDFNNEADTPDNFQSRRPNTSFCFLDIRSPGLGDTAMYLCATRPRTMSYNEQFFGPGTRLTVL.

This clonotype was counted a few times. The chain carries TRBV11-1 and TRBJ2-3, with a weak D call TRBD1 (7 bases). This CDR3 has 15 residues. Germline lookup yields CDR1 SGHAT and CDR2 FQDESV (reference sequence). CDR3 protein: CSSRRGPGVTDTQYF. CDR3 bases: TGTTCTTCACGGAGGGGGCCGGGGGTCACAGATACGCAGTATTTT.

This clonotype has only a few counts. This chain links TRBV7-2 with TRBJ1-2, with 8 bases matching TRBD1. With V trimmed by 4 bases and J by 3 bases, 7 bases remained unmatched. The germline V gene encodes CDR1 SGHTA and CDR2 FQGNSA. This CDR3 is built from 15 residues. The CDR3, as DNA: TGTGCCAGCAGCTCGTTCAGGACAGGGCACTATGGCTACACCTTC. This translates into CASSSFRTGHYGYTF.

V is TRBV7-2 and J is TRBJ2-3; 9 bases agree with TRBD2. Losses at the gene ends were 5 bases for V and 7 bases for J; bases not matched to a gene: 10. The germline V gene encodes CDR1 SGHTA and CDR2 FQGNSA. The CDR3 runs 15 residues. CDR3: CASSPRLAVGNTQYF. Here the CDR3 DNA reads TGTGCCAGCAGCCCTAGACTAGCGGTTGGGAATACGCAGTATTTT.

The chain carries TRBV7-8 and TRBJ2-1, with a tentative D call TRBD2 (7 bases). Germline V gives CDR1 SGHVS, CDR2 FQNEAQ. The length of the CDR3 is 15 residues. The V end was cut by 5 bases, the J end by 9 bases, with 20 bases between. The CDR3 DNA reads TGTGCCAGCAGCCATCTTTCGGGGGGCCAGGGTGAGCAGTTCTTC. Amino acid sequence: CASSHLSGGQGEQFF. The full variable domain, its missing parts supplied by reference TRBV7-8 and TRBJ2-1, is GAGVSQSPRYKVAKRGQDVALRCDPISGHVSLFWYQQALGQGPEFLTYFQNEAQLDKSGLPSDRFFAERPEGSVSTLKIQRTQQEDSAVYLCASSHLSGGQGEQFFGPGTRLTVL.

This clonotype was recorded a few times. J is TRBJ2-7 and V is TRBV6-2 or TRBV6-3; 7 nucleotides line up with TRBD2. Germline trimming cut 0 bases from V and 0 bases from J; bases unmatched to any gene: 5. Germline CDR1 and CDR2: MNHEY and SVGEGT. This CDR3 spans 16 amino acids. Written as DNA, the CDR3 is TGTGCCAGCAGTTACTCTCCACGCGGGAGCTCCTACGAGCAGTACTTC. It specifies CASSYSPRGSSYEQYF.

This clonotype has ten or more counts. V is TRBV5-1 and J is TRBJ2-3; TRBD2 matches at 12 bases. Per germline, CDR1 SGHRS and CDR2 YFSETQ. CDR3 length: 17 residues. The V gene end was trimmed by 4 bases and the J gene end by 0 bases; junction bases not matched to a gene: 6. The CDR3 here is CASSPYLAGGSTDTQYF. CDR3 sequence (DNA): TGCGCCAGCAGCCCGTACCTAGCGGGGGGGAGCACAGATACGCAGTATTTT.

The table lists this clonotype with a few counts. The chain couples TRBV20-1 to TRBJ2-1, with 11 nucleotides matching TRBD2. J gave up 4 bases and V 5 bases, and 7 bases lay outside the gene matches. Germline V CDR1 and CDR2: DFQATT, SNEGSKA (reference sequence). The CDR3 sequence is 15 residues long. In nucleotides, the CDR3 is TGCAGTGCTCCGACTCGGACTAGCGGGTACAATGAGCAGTTCTTC. Translating it yields CSAPTRTSGYNEQFF.

This clonotype was seen at least ten times. The gene calls are TRBV28 and TRBJ2-2; D call uncertain. V lost 6 bases, J lost 1 base, and 21 bases lay in between. The germline gives CDR1 MDHEN, CDR2 SYDVKM. CDR3 size: 18 residues. The DNA for the CDR3 is TGTGCCAGCAGCGACCCCCGTTTGGGCAGGAAGAACACCGGGGAGCTGTTTTTT. Protein: CASSDPRLGRKNTGELFF.

The chain carries TRBV6-1 and TRBJ2-1; D perhaps matches TRBD2 (6 bases). This CDR3 has 15 residues. V lost 6 bases to trimming and J lost 9 bases, with 21 bases between them. The germline gives CDR1 MNHNS, CDR2 SASEGT. As DNA, the CDR3 is TGTGCCAGCAGACGTCGGGACCCTCCAGCGGGTGAGCAGTTCTTC. Encoded protein: CASRRRDPPAGEQFF.

V is TRBV19 and J is TRBJ1-1; 10 bases agree with TRBD1. The CDR3 covers 14 residues. CDR1 is LNHDA and CDR2 is SQIVND in the germline V gene (reference sequence). V lost 6 bases to trimming and J lost 1 base; unmatched junction nucleotides: 2. CDR3 nucleotides: TGTGCCAGTAGGGGACAGGGGAAGAACACTGAAGCTTTCTTT. Translating gives CASRGQGKNTEAFF.

The rearrangement uses TRBV28 and TRBJ1-1; D might be TRBD1 (5 bases). V dropped 4 bases and J dropped 1 base, with 19 bases sitting between them. Germline V CDR1 and CDR2: MDHEN, SYDVKM. The length of the CDR3 is 17 residues. CDR3 sequence: CASSSRPWRQKNTEAFF. In nucleotides, the CDR3 is TGTGCCAGCAGTTCCCGTCCGTGGAGACAGAAGAACACTGAAGCTTTCTTT.

This clonotype was observed a few times. The J gene is TRBJ1-6, the V gene TRBV7-2; TRBD1 might be the D (5 bases). The CDR3 runs to 15 residues. Germline CDR1 reads SGHTA; CDR2 reads FQGNSA. Trimming left V 1 base short and J 5 bases short, with 9 bases between. CDR3 protein: CASSLVGTHNSPLHF. The CDR3 nucleotides read TGTGCCAGCAGCTTAGTCGGGACCCATAATTCACCCCTCCACTTT.

This clonotype has a count of ten or more. This chain joins TRBV12-3 or TRBV12-4 and TRBJ2-1; D is undetermined. This CDR3 comprises 13 residues. Trimming took off 5 bases at V and 9 bases at J, with 14 bases between the two ends. The CDR3, as DNA: TGTGCCAGCAGTCTCCTCCTCATGGGTGAGCAGTTCTTC. Translating gives CASSLLLMGEQFF.

This clonotype occurred many times. The CDR3 sequence: CASSPGTSAETQYF. DNA of the CDR3: TGCGCCAGCAGCCCCGGGACTAGCGCGGAGACCCAGTACTTC. This rearrangement joins TRBV5-1 to TRBJ2-5; 10 bases match TRBD2. The length of the CDR3 is 14 residues. The V segment lost 4 bases and the J segment 5 bases; nucleotides outside the gene matches: 5. The germline gives CDR1 SGHRS, CDR2 YFSETQ.

CDR3 sequence: CSARRALETQYF. The CDR3 DNA follows: TGCAGTGCCAGACGGGCCCTGGAGACCCAGTACTTC. The chain uses TRBV20-1 and TRBJ2-5; no definite D call. Trimming took 6 bases from V and 5 from J, leaving 13 bases between them. The CDR3 has 12 residues. From germline, CDR1 is DFQATT and CDR2 SNEGSKA (reference sequence).

This clonotype occurred a few times. The V call is TRBV5-6, the J call TRBJ2-7; TRBD2 agrees at 7 bases. The J segment lost 6 bases and the V segment lost 1 base, leaving 13 bases of the junction unmatched. CDR3 length: 16 amino acids. Germline values: CDR1 SGHDT, CDR2 YYEEEE. The CDR3 sequence is CASSLWESGRGGEQYF. For the CDR3, the DNA is TGTGCCAGCAGCTTGTGGGAGTCTGGACGCGGGGGCGAGCAGTACTTC.

V gene TRBV29-1 combines with J gene TRBJ2-1; 9 bases are a match to TRBD1. J lost 5 bases, V lost 8 bases, and 7 bases had no gene match. Germline CDR1 reads SQVTM; CDR2 reads ANQGSEA. The CDR3 has 13 amino acids. In DNA form, the CDR3 reads TGCAGCCAGCGGGACAGGGTTAACAATGAGCAGTTCTTC. Encoded protein: CSQRDRVNNEQFF.

This clonotype was observed a few times. The DNA of the CDR3 is TGTGCCAGCAGTTTATTGTTCAGCGCGGACGAGCAGTACTTC. Translated, it gives CASSLLFSADEQYF. The V call is TRBV12-3 or TRBV12-4, the J call TRBJ2-7; no clear D. The CDR3 extends over 14 amino acids. Trimming stripped 2 bases from V and 5 bases from J, with 13 bases between.

This clonotype was picked up many times. CDR3 sequence: CASSLAGGGGSYEQYF. In DNA form, the CDR3 reads TGTGCCAGCAGCTTAGCGGGCGGGGGGGGATCCTACGAGCAGTACTTC. The chain carries TRBV7-2 and TRBJ2-7; 9 bases fit TRBD2. V lost 0 bases, J lost 1 base, and 4 bases stayed unmatched. The germline V gene has CDR1 SGHTA and CDR2 FQGNSA. The CDR3 spans 16 residues.

This clonotype was counted between two and nine times. The V call is TRBV28, the J call TRBJ2-7; the match to TRBD2 covers 7 bases. Germline V CDR1 and CDR2: MDHEN, SYDVKM. CDR3 length: 17 amino acids. With 2 bases clipped from V and 5 bases from J, the junction kept 15 bases outside the gene matches. The CDR3 DNA reads TGTGCCAGCAGTTTACTAGGACGGGGGGTACAAACCCACGAGCAGTACTTC. It yields the protein CASSLLGRGVQTHEQYF.

This clonotype turned up a few times. This chain connects TRBV4-1 to TRBJ1-6; a possible D gene is TRBD1 (6 bases). The CDR3 is 14 residues long. The V gene's germline CDR1 is MGHRA and CDR2 YSYEKL. V was cut by 3 bases and J by 7 bases, with 10 bases left in between. CDR3 sequence reads: CASSQEDSNSPLHF. CDR3 DNA sequence: TGCGCCAGCAGCCAGGAGGACAGCAATTCACCCCTCCACTTT.